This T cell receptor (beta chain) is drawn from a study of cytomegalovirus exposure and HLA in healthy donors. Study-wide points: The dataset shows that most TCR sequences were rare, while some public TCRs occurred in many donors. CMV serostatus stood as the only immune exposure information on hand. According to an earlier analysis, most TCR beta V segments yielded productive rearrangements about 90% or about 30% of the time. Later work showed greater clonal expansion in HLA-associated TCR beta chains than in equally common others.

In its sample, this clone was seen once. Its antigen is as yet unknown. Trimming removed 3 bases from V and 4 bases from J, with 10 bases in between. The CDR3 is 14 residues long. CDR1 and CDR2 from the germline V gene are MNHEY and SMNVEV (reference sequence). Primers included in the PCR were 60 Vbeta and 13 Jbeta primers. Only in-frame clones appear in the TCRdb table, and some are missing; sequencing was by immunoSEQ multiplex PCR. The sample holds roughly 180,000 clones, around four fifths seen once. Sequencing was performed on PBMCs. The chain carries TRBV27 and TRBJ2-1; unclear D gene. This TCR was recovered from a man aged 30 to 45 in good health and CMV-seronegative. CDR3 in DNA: TGTGCCAGCAGTTTTAACATCCTTTACAATGAGCAGTTCTTC. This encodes CASSFNILYNEQFF.